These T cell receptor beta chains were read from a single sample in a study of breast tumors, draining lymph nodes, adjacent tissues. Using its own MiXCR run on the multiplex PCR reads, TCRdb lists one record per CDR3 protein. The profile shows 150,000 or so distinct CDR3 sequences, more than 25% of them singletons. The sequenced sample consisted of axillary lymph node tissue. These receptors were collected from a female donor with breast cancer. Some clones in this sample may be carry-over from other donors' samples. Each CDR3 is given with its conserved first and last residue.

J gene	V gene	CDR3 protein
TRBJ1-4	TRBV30	CAWRKQGGNEKLFF
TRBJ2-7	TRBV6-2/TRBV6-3	CASSYAGGSGEQYF
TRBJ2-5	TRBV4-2	CASSQEASGGSYQETQYF
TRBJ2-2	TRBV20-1	CSAPKRESIGELFF
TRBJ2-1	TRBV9	CASSVATGAGNEQFF
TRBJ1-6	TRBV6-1	CASRRQGASPLHF
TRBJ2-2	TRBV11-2	CASSLGTSRLFF
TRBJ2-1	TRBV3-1	CASSHRRGRASYNEQFF
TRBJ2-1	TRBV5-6	CASSSMTGLHLGDEQFF
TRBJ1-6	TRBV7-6	CASSARPGSSYNSPLHF
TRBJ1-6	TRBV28	CASSLKESSILRNSPLHF
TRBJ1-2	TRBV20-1	CSAKGAYGYTF
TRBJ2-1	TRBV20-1	CSARVLKGTSYNEQFF
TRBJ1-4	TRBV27	CASSLSWTGGEKLFF
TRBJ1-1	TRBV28	CASSRQGARIEAFF
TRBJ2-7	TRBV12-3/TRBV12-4	CASSQDRGRNEQYF
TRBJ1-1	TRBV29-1	CSVEYERVNTEASF
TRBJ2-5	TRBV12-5	CASAPPGPQETQYF
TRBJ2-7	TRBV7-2	CASSSSRGGKGEQHF
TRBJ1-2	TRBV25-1	CTSRRLNYGYTF
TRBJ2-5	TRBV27	CASSAPGQGWGGETQYF
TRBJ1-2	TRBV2	CASSEDRDYTF
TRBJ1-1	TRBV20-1	CSADYRASNTEAFF
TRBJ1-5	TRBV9	CASSVAVNQPQHF
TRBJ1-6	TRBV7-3	CASSSQGGENSPLHF